In its sample, the clone carrying this TCR beta chain was seen many times. The antigen is undetermined. CAS ≥3, NOSPECS ≥4, moderate-to-severe activity and duration under 3 months marked donors with ophthalmopathy. Lactation, pregnancy, uncontrolled infections and other autoimmune diseases were all grounds for excluding patients. This entry comes from a study of Graves' ophthalmopathy and Graves' hyperthyroidism. Regarding the study as a whole: Appearing in blood as well were most expanded thyroid clonotypes above 0.001 frequency.

There are 14 residues in the CDR3. Germline-derived CDR1 and CDR2 are SGDLS and YYNGEE. Trimming shortened V by 0 bases and J by 6 bases, and 12 bases separated the two germline ends. Transcripts of RNA were the source for amplifying TCR beta CDR3 regions. HTBI primers were used in a first-round RT-PCR, which preceded a second-round multiplex PCR. TCRdb redid the calling of the multiplex PCR reads with MiXCR, one entry per CDR3 protein. The sample carries approximately 460,000 distinct CDR3 sequences, roughly an eighth recorded once. The specimen was blood. The chain combines TRBV9 with TRBJ1-2; TRBD1 is a possible D gene (5 bases). The sequence derives from a woman aged 25 to 39 with Graves' ophthalmopathy. The CDR3 DNA follows: TGTGCCAGCAGCGTAGGGACAACGCAGGATGGCTACACCTTC. Translated, it gives CASSVGTTQDGYTF. The variable domain in full, completed from reference TRBV9 and TRBJ1-2, reads DSGVTQTPKHLITATGQRVTLRCSPRSGDLSVYWYQQSLDQGLQFLIQYYNGEERAKGNILERFSAQQFPDLHSELNLSSLELGDSALYFCASSVGTTQDGYTFGSGTRLTVV.